The clone carrying this T cell receptor (beta chain) was seen once. This sample is part of a study of blood T cell repertoires in COVID-19. Across the study: From the United States, Italy and Spain came samples of acute and convalescent COVID-19. PBMCs, B-cell-depleted T cells, or T cells provided the cDNA or gDNA that made up the material.

The V and J ends lost 2 bases and 0 bases respectively, with 8 bases between them. This CDR3 has 15 amino acids. Germline V gene data show CDR1 as LNHDA and CDR2 as SQIVND (reference sequence). Authors' processing steps: Researchers report that nucleated cell counts were estimated from reference gene primer amplification. Only in-frame clones appear in the TCRdb table, and some are missing; sequencing was by immunoSEQ multiplex PCR. V, J and clone size are those of that table, while D and trimming were read from the DNA. Among more than 100,000 clones listed, roughly nine tenths were seen once. The source of this sequence is an older woman with acute or convalescent COVID-19. The sample consisted of peripheral blood. The chain carries TRBV19 and TRBJ1-3, with D unclear. The CDR3 loop reads CASSIQANSGNTIYF. CDR3 DNA: TGTGCCAGTAGTATACAGGCGAACTCTGGAAACACCATATATTTT.